This T cell receptor (beta chain) derives from a study of T cells in Graves' hyperthyroidism and ophthalmopathy. Overall study findings and caveats: The authors' 13 V-J model separated ophthalmopathy from stable hyperthyroidism.

V was pared by 2 bases and J by 5 bases, with 10 bases of the junction left unmatched. This CDR3 has 16 amino acids. Germline values: CDR1 LGHDT, CDR2 YNNKEL (reference sequence). RNA transcripts were the template for amplifying TCR beta CDR3 regions. The HTBI primer set was used in a first-round RT-PCR of the TCR CDR3. TCRdb re-called the multiplex PCR reads through MiXCR, storing one row per CDR3 protein. The sample has 300,000 to 500,000 distinct CDR3 sequences, approximately 15% seen once. About this clonotype: Its antigen is not known.

The authors deemed Graves' hyperthyroidism stable absent ophthalmopathy progression within 18 months. Participants, patients aged 18 to 65, had newly diagnosed hyperthyroidism with a duration under 2 months. This clonotype was obtained from a woman between 25 and 40 years old with Graves' hyperthyroidism. The J gene is TRBJ2-7, the V gene TRBV3-1; TRBD1 agrees at 9 bases. Source material: blood. This CDR3 is CASSQIGTGRNHEQYF. The CDR3 nucleotides are TGTGCCAGCAGCCAAATAGGGACAGGGAGGAACCACGAGCAGTACTTC.